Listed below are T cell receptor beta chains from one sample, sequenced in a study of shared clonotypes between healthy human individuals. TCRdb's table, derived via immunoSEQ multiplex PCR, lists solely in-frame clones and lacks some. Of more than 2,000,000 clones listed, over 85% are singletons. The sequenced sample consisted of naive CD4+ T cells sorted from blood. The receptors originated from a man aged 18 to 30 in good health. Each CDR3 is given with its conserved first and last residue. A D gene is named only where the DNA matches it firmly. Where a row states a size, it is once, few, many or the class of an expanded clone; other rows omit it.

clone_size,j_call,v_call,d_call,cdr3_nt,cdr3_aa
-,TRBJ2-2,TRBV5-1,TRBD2,TGCGCCAGCAGCTGGGAGAGCGGGAGGAACACCGGGGAGCTGTTTTTT,CASSWESGRNTGELFF
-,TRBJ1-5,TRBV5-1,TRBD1,TGCGCCAGCAGCTTGGGGACAGGGGGAGGTAGCAATCAGCCCCAGCATTTT,CASSLGTGGGSNQPQHF
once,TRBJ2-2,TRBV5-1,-,TGCGCCAGCAGGGGGACGGGGGCGAACACCGGGGAGCTGTTTTTT,CASRGTGANTGELFF
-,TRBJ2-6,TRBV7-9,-,TGTGCCAGCAGCTTAGCGCGAGGGGTTAAGGGAGCCAACGTCCTGACTTTC,CASSLARGVKGANVLTF
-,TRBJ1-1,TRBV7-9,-,TGTGCCAGCAGCCCCGGATTGGGAGGTGCTTTCTTT,CASSPGLGGAFF
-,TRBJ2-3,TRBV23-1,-,TGCGCCAGTTCACCGGGTCCCCTTAGCACAGATACGCAGTATTTT,CASSPGPLSTDTQYF
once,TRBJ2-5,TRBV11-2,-,TGTGCCAGCAGCCTAACTGGGGGGGCCGTTGAGACCCAGTACTTC,CASSLTGGAVETQYF
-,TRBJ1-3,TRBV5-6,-,TGTGCCAGCAGCTTGGACGTCCGCTCTGGAAACACCATATATTTT,CASSLDVRSGNTIYF
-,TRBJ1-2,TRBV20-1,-,TGCAGTGCTGGAGACGTAGGTGGCTACACCTTC,CSAGDVGGYTF
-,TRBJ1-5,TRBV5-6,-,TGTGCCAGCAGCCTAGGAGGGGGTATGGGCAATCAGCCCCAGCATTTT,CASSLGGGMGNQPQHF
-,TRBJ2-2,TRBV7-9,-,TGTGCCAGCAGCTTACGGGCCTTGGGGAACACCGGGGAGCTGTTTTTT,CASSLRALGNTGELFF
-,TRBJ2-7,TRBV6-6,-,TGTGCCAGCAGTCCGACCCTCCGGGACCAGACCACCTTC,CASSPTLRDQTTF
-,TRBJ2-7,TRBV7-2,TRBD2,TGTGCCAGCAGCTTAGCGAGTGGCGGGAGCTCCTACGAGCAGTACTTC,CASSLASGGSSYEQYF
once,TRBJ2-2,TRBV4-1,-,TGCGCCAGCAGCTCAAGATGGGAGGGGGCCGGGGAGCTGTTTTTT,CASSSRWEGAGELFF
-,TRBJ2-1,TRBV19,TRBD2,TGTGCCAGTAGTGACACTAGCGGGTCCTACAATGAGCAGTTCTTC,CASSDTSGSYNEQFF
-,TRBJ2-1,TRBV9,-,TGTGCCAGCAGCGTCGCGGATCAAGAGCAGTTCTTC,CASSVADQEQFF
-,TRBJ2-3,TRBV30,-,TGTGCCTGGAGTGTACCATTGGTAGATACGCAGTATTTT,CAWSVPLVDTQYF
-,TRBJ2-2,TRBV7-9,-,TGTGCCAGCAGCGAGACTCCCACCGGGGAGCTGTTTTTT,CASSETPTGELFF
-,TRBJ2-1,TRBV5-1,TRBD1,TGCGCCAGCAGCTTGAGGGGACAGGGGGACAATGAGCAGTTCTTC,CASSLRGQGDNEQFF
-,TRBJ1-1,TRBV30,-,TGTGCCTGGAGGGCCCCAGGGAAGGCTTTCTTT,CAWRAPGKAFF
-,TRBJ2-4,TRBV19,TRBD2,TGTGCCAGTAGTATGTCGACTAGCGGAAACATTCAGTACTTC,CASSMSTSGNIQYF
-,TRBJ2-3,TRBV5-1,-,TGCGCCAGCAGCACAACGGACAGCACAGATACGCAGTATTTT,CASSTTDSTDTQYF
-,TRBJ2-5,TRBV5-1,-,TGCGCCAGCAGCTTGAACAGGTTTGGGACCCAGTACTTC,CASSLNRFGTQYF
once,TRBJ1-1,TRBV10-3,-,TGTGCCATTTCTAGGGGCATGAACACTGAAGCTTTCTTT,CAISRGMNTEAFF
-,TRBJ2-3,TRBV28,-,TGTGCCAGCAGTCTACCGGGCACAGATACGCAGTATTTT,CASSLPGTDTQYF
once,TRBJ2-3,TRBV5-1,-,TGCGCCAGCAGCTTGCCCTCAAGTGAGGCAGATACGCAGTATTTT,CASSLPSSEADTQYF
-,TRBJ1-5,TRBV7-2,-,TGTGCCAGCAGCTTAGGGGGGACGGTCAATCAGCCCCAGCATTTT,CASSLGGTVNQPQHF
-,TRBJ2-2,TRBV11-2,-,TGTGCCAGCAGCCGGATACAGGGTCCTCCCGGGGAGCTGTTTTTT,CASSRIQGPPGELFF
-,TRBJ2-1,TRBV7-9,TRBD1,TGTGCCAGCAGCTCAGTGGGACAGTTGACCTACAATGAGCAGTTCTTC,CASSSVGQLTYNEQFF
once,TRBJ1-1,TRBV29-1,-,TGCAGCGCAGAAAAAGACAACCCACGAATGGCTTTCTTT,CSAEKDNPRMAFF
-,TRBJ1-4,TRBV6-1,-,TGTGCCAGCAGCGACGGACAGATATTTAATGAAAAACTGTTTTTT,CASSDGQIFNEKLFF
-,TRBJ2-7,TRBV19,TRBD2,TGTGCCAGTAGTAAGGATAGCGGGAGAGGCGCTTTATCCCGAAGGGGCGAGCAGTACTTC,CASSKDSGRGALSRRGEQYF
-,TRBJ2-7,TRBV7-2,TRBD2,TGTGCCAGCAGCTTGGCGGGAGGAAATTACGAGCAGTACTTC,CASSLAGGNYEQYF
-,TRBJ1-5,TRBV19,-,TGTGCCAGTAGTCCTGCTGATAGCAATCAGCCCCAGCATTTT,CASSPADSNQPQHF
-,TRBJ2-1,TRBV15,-,TGTGCCACCAGTGGCGGGGCCTACAATGAGCAGTTCTTC,CATSGGAYNEQFF
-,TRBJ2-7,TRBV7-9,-,TGTGCCAGCAGCTTTAGGGGCAGGGCCTACGAGCAGTACTTC,CASSFRGRAYEQYF
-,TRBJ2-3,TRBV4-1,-,TGCGCCAGCAGCCACCTAGGCGAGGCCGACACAGATACGCAGTATTTT,CASSHLGEADTDTQYF
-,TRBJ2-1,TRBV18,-,TGTGCCAGCTCACCAGTCATAACGAGGGATGAGCAGTTCTTC,CASSPVITRDEQFF
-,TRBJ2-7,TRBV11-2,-,TGTGCCAGCAGCTTAACGGGAGTCTACGAGCAGTACTTC,CASSLTGVYEQYF
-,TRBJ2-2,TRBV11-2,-,TGTGCCAGCAGCTTAGTTATCGCCGGGGAGCTGTTTTTT,CASSLVIAGELFF
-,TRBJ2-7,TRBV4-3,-,TGCGCCAGCAGCCAGACCCGGAGCTACGAGCAGTACTTC,CASSQTRSYEQYF
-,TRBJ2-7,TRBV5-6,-,TGTGCCAGCAGCTTGGTCGGCAGCTCCTACGAGCAGTACTTC,CASSLVGSSYEQYF
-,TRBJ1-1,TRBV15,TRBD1,TGTGCCACCAGCAGAGTGGGACAGCTCACTGAAGCTTTCTTT,CATSRVGQLTEAFF
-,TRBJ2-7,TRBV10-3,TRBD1,TGTGCCATCAGTGACGCGAGGGGGACAGGGAACTCCTACGAGCAGTACTTC,CAISDARGTGNSYEQYF